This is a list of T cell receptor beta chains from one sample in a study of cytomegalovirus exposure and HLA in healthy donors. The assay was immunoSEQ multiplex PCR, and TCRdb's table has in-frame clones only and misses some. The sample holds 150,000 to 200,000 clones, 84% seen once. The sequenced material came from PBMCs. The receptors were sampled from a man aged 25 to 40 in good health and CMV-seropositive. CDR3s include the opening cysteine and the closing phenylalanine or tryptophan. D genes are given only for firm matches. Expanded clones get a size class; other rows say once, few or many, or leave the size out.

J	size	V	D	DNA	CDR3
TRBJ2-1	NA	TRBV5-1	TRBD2	TGCGCCAGCAGTAACAAGTGGGGGGCGAAGACTAGCGGGAGGGGTCGGGGCGATGAGCAGTTCTTC	CASSNKWGAKTSGRGRGDEQFF
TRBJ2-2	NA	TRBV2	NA	TGTGCCAGCACCCTAGCCGGCCCTGTTACCGGGGAGCTGTTTTTT	CASTLAGPVTGELFF
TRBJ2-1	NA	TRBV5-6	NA	TGTGCCAGCAGCCCGGGGTCGGATGAGCAGTTCTTC	CASSPGSDEQFF
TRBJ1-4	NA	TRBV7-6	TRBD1	TGTGCCAGCAGCCAGTTGGGACAGAAAAATGAAAAACTGTTTTTT	CASSQLGQKNEKLFF
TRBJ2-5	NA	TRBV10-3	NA	TGTGCCACGCGCGAGCTCGTGGGGGGCCAAGAGACCCAGTACTTC	CATRELVGGQETQYF
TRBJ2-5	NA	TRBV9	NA	TGTGCCAGCAGCATAGGAGGTTACCAAGAGACCCAGTACTTC	CASSIGGYQETQYF
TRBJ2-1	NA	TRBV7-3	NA	TGTGCCAGCAGCCTCACAGGGTTTTACAATGAGCAGTTCTTC	CASSLTGFYNEQFF
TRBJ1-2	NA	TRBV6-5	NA	TGTGCCAGCAGGTCAAACTATGGCTACACCTTC	CASRSNYGYTF
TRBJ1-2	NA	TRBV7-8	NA	TGTGCCAGCAGCCTTACAGCCGCTGTTAACTATGGCTACACCTTC	CASSLTAAVNYGYTF
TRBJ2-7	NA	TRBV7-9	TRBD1	TGTGCCAGCAGCAATGACAGGGATCACTCCTACGAGCAGTACTTC	CASSNDRDHSYEQYF
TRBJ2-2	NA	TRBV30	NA	TGTGCCTGGGAGACACGGACAGTTAAGGTCGGGGAGCTGTTTTTT	CAWETRTVKVGELFF
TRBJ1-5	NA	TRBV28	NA	TGTGCCACCGAGCCTCGACGGGATCAGCCCCAGCATTTT	CATEPRRDQPQHF
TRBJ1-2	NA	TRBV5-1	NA	TGCGCCAGCAGCTCCGGACAGAGAGCTTCTGATGGCTACACCTTC	CASSSGQRASDGYTF
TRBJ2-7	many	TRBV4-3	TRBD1	TGCGCCAGCAGCCGCTCAACCCCCGGGACAGCCCTCGCCTACGAGCAGTACTTC	CASSRSTPGTALAYEQYF
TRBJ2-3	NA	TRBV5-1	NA	TGCGCCAGCAGGGAAAGCGCCATTAGCACAGATACGCAGTATTTT	CASRESAISTDTQYF
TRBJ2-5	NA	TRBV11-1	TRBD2	TGTGCCAGCAGCTTCGGGCCTAGCGGGATTGGTGAGACCCAGTACTTC	CASSFGPSGIGETQYF
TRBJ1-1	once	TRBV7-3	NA	TGTGCCAGCAGGGGCGACAGGGAAGCTTTCTTT	CASRGDREAFF
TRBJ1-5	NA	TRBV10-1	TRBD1	TGCGCCAGCAGCGACAGGGGGCTTAGCAATCAGCCCCAGCATTTT	CASSDRGLSNQPQHF
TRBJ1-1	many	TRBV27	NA	TGTGCCAGCAGTTTATCCAGGCGAAACACTGAAGCTTTCTTT	CASSLSRRNTEAFF
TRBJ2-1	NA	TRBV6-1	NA	TGTGCCAGCAGTGACATGGTCGTCCGGGATCTTCGCAATGAGCAGTTCTTC	CASSDMVVRDLRNEQFF
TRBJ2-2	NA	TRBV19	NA	TGTGCCAGTAGTATCGGTGTCGGGAGAGCGAACACCGGGGAGCTGTTTTTT	CASSIGVGRANTGELFF
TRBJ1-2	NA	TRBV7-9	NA	TGTGCCAGCAGCCCGGACTGGGACTATGGCTACACCTTC	CASSPDWDYGYTF
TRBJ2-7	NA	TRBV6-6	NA	TGTGCCAGCAGTCGGGGAGGGGGGCCCCCCTACGAGCAGTACTTC	CASSRGGGPPYEQYF
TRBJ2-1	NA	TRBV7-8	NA	TGTGCCAGCGGAAATGGGAGGGGGTACAATGAGCAGTTCTTC	CASGNGRGYNEQFF
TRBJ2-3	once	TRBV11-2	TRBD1	TGTGCCAGCAGCCCCGGACAGGGGGCTTGGGATACGCAGTATTTT	CASSPGQGAWDTQYF